This paragraph reports one T cell receptor (beta chain). The CDR3 spans 15 residues. V lost 2 bases and J 0 bases, leaving 8 bases between the germline ends. Germline V CDR1 and CDR2: LGHNA, YSLEER. Measured with immunoSEQ multiplex PCR; TCRdb has only the in-frame clones, and not every one. The sample records approximately 180,000 clones, 75% to 85% being singletons. The data stem from a study of blood T cell repertoires in COVID-19. This chain uses TRBV4-3 with TRBJ1-5; TRBD1 is a possible D gene (6 bases). The receptor was isolated from a woman at least 80 years old with COVID-19, enrolled during active disease. Sequences were obtained from peripheral blood. DNA for the CDR3: TGCGCCAGCAGCCAACACAGGGATAGCAATCAGCCCCAGCATTTT. This encodes CASSQHRDSNQPQHF.